Each of the 7 T cell receptor beta chains below was sequenced from the same sample in a study of blood T cell repertoires in COVID-19. Generated by immunoSEQ multiplex PCR, the TCRdb table keeps only in-frame clones and is missing some. The data contain more than 65,000 clones, roughly 84% of them singletons. What was sequenced was peripheral blood. These receptors all come from a man in his fifties or sixties with acute or convalescent COVID-19.

The chain combines TRBV9 with TRBJ2-2; D is unclear. The V end was cut by 2 bases, the J end by 1 base, with 6 bases between. The length of the CDR3 is 14 residues. Per germline, CDR1 SGDLS and CDR2 YYNGEE. As DNA, the CDR3 is TGTGCCAGCAGCGTGCTCGGGAACACCGGGGAGCTGTTTTTT. Translating gives CASSVLGNTGELFF.

This chain connects TRBV10-3 to TRBJ2-2; TRBD2 agrees at 9 bases. CDR1 ENHRY and CDR2 SYGVKD come from the germline V gene. The junction had 2 bases not matched to a gene; V was cut back by 0 bases and J by 3 bases. The CDR3 is 16 residues long. As DNA, the CDR3 is TGTGCCATCAGTGAGTCGCGGGGGGGGTACACCGGGGAGCTGTTTTTT. Translated, it gives CAISESRGGYTGELFF.

The genes are TRBV20-1 and TRBJ2-1; D gene ambiguous. The CDR3 contains 10 residues. Germline V lookup: CDR1 DFQATT, CDR2 SNEGSKA (reference sequence). Deletions cut 0 bases from V and 8 bases from J, with 2 bases between. This CDR3 reads CSARDYEQFF. The CDR3 DNA sequence: TGCAGTGCTAGAGACTATGAGCAGTTCTTC.

This clone has only a few counts. The chain uses TRBV5-1 and TRBJ2-7; 12 bases match TRBD2. Germline CDR1 and CDR2: SGHRS and YFSETQ. V was pared by 4 bases and J by 7 bases, with 9 bases of the junction left unmatched. The CDR3 spans 15 residues. CDR3 sequence reads: CASSRTSGILLEQYF. CDR3 nucleotides: TGCGCCAGCAGCCGGACTAGCGGGATATTATTGGAGCAGTACTTC. Together with reference TRBV5-1 and TRBJ2-7, the CDR3 gives the full variable domain: KAGVTQTPRYLIKTRGQQVTLSCSPISGHRSVSWYQQTPGQGLQFLFEYFSETQRNKGNFPGRFSGRQFSNSRSEMNVSTLELGDSALYLCASSRTSGILLEQYFGPGTRLTVT.

The J gene is TRBJ2-5, the V gene TRBV29-1, with a weak D call TRBD1 (5 bases). The CDR3 has 13 amino acids. Germline-derived CDR1 and CDR2 are SQVTM and ANQGSEA. The germline V and J ends were trimmed by 1 base and 3 bases, with 9 bases remaining between them. CDR3 coding DNA: TGCAGCGTTGAAGGGGGCAGGGAAGAGACCCAGTACTTC. Amino acid sequence: CSVEGGREETQYF.

The chain couples TRBV4-2 to TRBJ2-3; the match to TRBD1 covers 7 bases. Germline V lookup: CDR1 LGHNA, CDR2 YNFKEQ. The CDR3 consists of 15 residues. V lost 0 bases to trimming and J lost 0 bases; unmatched junction nucleotides: 0. The CDR3 nucleotides read TGTGCCAGCAGCCAAGACAGGGGGAGCACAGATACGCAGTATTTT. It specifies CASSQDRGSTDTQYF.

This sequence joins TRBV7-2 and TRBJ2-1; TRBD2 might be the D (5 bases). CDR1 and CDR2 from the germline V gene are SGHTA and FQGNSA. The CDR3 is 13 amino acids. The V end was cut by 5 bases, the J end by 8 bases, with 13 bases between. The CDR3 here is CASSRGRSDEQFF. The CDR3 nucleotides are TGTGCCAGCAGCCGAGGGCGAAGTGATGAGCAGTTCTTC.